These T cell receptor beta chains were read from a single sample in a study of cytomegalovirus exposure and HLA in healthy donors. Sequencing was performed with immunoSEQ multiplex PCR; in TCRdb, only in-frame clones are kept and a portion is missing. In all, the sample yields around 210,000 clones. Sequencing used PBMCs. Receptors were obtained from a woman aged 25-40 years in good health and CMV-seropositive. CDR3s include the opening cysteine and the closing phenylalanine or tryptophan. Each record gives: V gene, D gene, J gene, CDR3 protein, CDR3 DNA. A D gene is named only where the DNA matches it firmly.

TRBV5-1	TRBD1	TRBJ2-4	CASSLGGTGDHIQYF	TGCGCCAGCAGCTTGGGTGGGACAGGGGATCACATTCAGTACTTC
TRBV20-1	TRBD2	TRBJ2-4	CSASLAGSYF	TGCAGTGCATCGCTAGCGGGATCGTACTTC
TRBV10-1	-	TRBJ2-1	CASSESQDSLDEQFF	TGCGCCAGCAGTGAGTCCCAGGATTCCTTGGATGAGCAGTTCTTC
TRBV19	-	TRBJ2-2	CASRHREHYTGELFF	TGTGCCAGTAGGCACAGGGAACATTACACCGGGGAGCTGTTTTTT
TRBV10-1	-	TRBJ2-2	CASSESSNTGELFF	TGCGCCAGCAGTGAGTCTAGCAACACCGGGGAGCTGTTTTTT
TRBV25-1	-	TRBJ1-2	CASKDRTYGYTF	TGTGCCAGCAAAGACAGGACCTATGGCTACACCTTC
TRBV5-1	-	TRBJ1-1	CASSLSGGNTEAFF	TGCGCCAGCAGCTTGAGTGGAGGGAACACTGAAGCTTTCTTT
TRBV10-3	TRBD1	TRBJ1-2	CAISDRQGNYGYTF	TGTGCCATCAGTGATCGACAGGGAAACTATGGCTACACCTTC
TRBV27	-	TRBJ1-2	CASSGSHRVDYGYTF	TGTGCCAGCAGTGGAAGTCACAGGGTTGACTATGGCTACACCTTC
TRBV5-1	TRBD1	TRBJ2-1	CASSPGGAYNEQFF	TGCGCCTCCAGCCCAGGGGGCGCCTACAATGAGCAGTTCTTC
TRBV7-9	-	TRBJ1-2	CASSTRSVGANYGYTF	TGTGCCAGCAGCACGCGTTCCGTAGGGGCCAACTATGGCTACACCTTC
TRBV29-1	TRBD2	TRBJ2-7	CSVGGRGAERELYEQYF	TGCAGCGTCGGGGGTCGGGGGGCAGAGCGGGAGCTCTACGAGCAGTACTTC
TRBV7-2	TRBD1	TRBJ1-5	CASSLGQGLGQPQHF	TGTGCCAGCAGCTTGGGACAGGGGTTAGGGCAGCCCCAGCATTTT
TRBV5-1	-	TRBJ2-3	CASSSDPLGLSSTDTQYF	TGCGCCAGCAGCTCTGACCCACTAGGACTGTCAAGCACAGATACGCAGTATTTT
TRBV4-2	TRBD2	TRBJ2-5	CASSQEGGSGGTQYF	TGTGCCAGCAGCCAAGAGGGAGGTAGCGGGGGAACCCAGTACTTC
TRBV6-5	TRBD2	TRBJ2-1	CATREGSYNEQFF	TGTGCCACCCGGGAGGGCTCCTACAATGAGCAGTTCTTC
TRBV28	-	TRBJ2-2	CASSSGQNTGELFF	TGTGCCAGCAGTTCTGGACAGAACACCGGGGAGCTGTTTTTT
TRBV5-1	TRBD1	TRBJ2-5	CASSLGQGKETQYF	TGCGCCAGCAGCTTAGGACAGGGAAAAGAGACCCAGTACTTC
TRBV11-3	TRBD2	TRBJ2-3	CASSAGGVLMDTQYF	TGTGCCAGCAGCGCCGGGGGGGTCTTGATGGATACGCAGTATTTT
TRBV6-5	-	TRBJ2-3	CASRAGILFTDTQYF	TGTGCCAGCAGAGCAGGGATTCTCTTCACAGATACGCAGTATTTT
TRBV6-1	-	TRBJ2-1	CASSDPFRRASGYNEQFF	TGTGCCAGCAGTGACCCCTTTCGTAGGGCCTCGGGATACAATGAGCAGTTCTTC
TRBV30	-	TRBJ1-5	CAWSARLSRGQPQHF	TGTGCCTGGAGTGCCCGACTGTCTCGGGGGCAGCCCCAGCATTTT
TRBV30	-	TRBJ1-5	CAWSNPREGRQPQHF	TGTGCCTGGAGTAACCCCAGGGAAGGGCGTCAGCCCCAGCATTTT
TRBV7-2	TRBD1	TRBJ1-2	CASSLGIRGDYGYTF	TGTGCCAGCAGCTTAGGTATCAGGGGGGACTATGGCTACACCTTC
TRBV19	TRBD2	TRBJ2-3	CASSSLAGTDTQYF	TGTGCCAGTAGTTCACTAGCGGGCACAGATACGCAGTATTTT
TRBV29-1	TRBD1	TRBJ2-5	CSVEESGGSGQETQYF	TGCAGCGTTGAAGAATCAGGGGGCTCGGGGCAAGAGACCCAGTACTTC
TRBV18	TRBD2	TRBJ2-7	CASSTTGTSGFYEQYF	TGTGCCAGCTCAACGACCGGGACTAGCGGATTCTACGAGCAGTACTTC
TRBV11-2	-	TRBJ2-3	CASSLVLYSPDTQYF	TGTGCCAGCAGCTTAGTGCTCTACTCACCGGATACGCAGTATTTT
TRBV6-5	TRBD1	TRBJ2-3	CASRGDSLTDTQYF	TGTGCCAGCAGGGGGGACAGCCTCACAGATACGCAGTATTTT
TRBV5-8	-	TRBJ1-4	CASSLEWGLGPNEKLFF	TGTGCCAGCAGCTTGGAATGGGGACTCGGCCCTAATGAAAAACTGTTTTTT
TRBV2	-	TRBJ1-1	CASSGGDRRGTEAFF	TGTGCCAGCAGTGGAGGGGACCGGCGGGGCACTGAAGCTTTCTTT
TRBV5-1	-	TRBJ1-1	CASSFTTKDEAFF	TGCGCCAGCAGCTTTACCACAAAAGATGAAGCTTTCTTT
TRBV18	-	TRBJ2-7	CASSPSSYEQYF	TGTGCCAGCTCACCTAGCTCCTACGAGCAGTACTTC
TRBV5-1	-	TRBJ2-7	CASVDSNTYEQYF	TGCGCCAGTGTGGACAGTAACACCTACGAGCAGTACTTC
TRBV28	-	TRBJ1-2	CASSLGLDGYTF	TGTGCCAGCAGTTTAGGGCTCGATGGCTACACCTTC
TRBV6-5	-	TRBJ1-2	CASSYSGGIYGYTF	TGTGCCAGCAGTTACTCAGGGGGTATCTATGGCTACACCTTC
TRBV28	TRBD2	TRBJ2-3	CASSYTSGSADTQYF	TGTGCCAGCAGTTATACTAGCGGGAGCGCAGATACGCAGTATTTT
TRBV7-2	-	TRBJ1-6	CASSQGSRAYNSPLHF	TGTGCCAGCAGCCAGGGGTCTCGGGCCTATAATTCACCCCTCCACTTT
TRBV7-8	TRBD1	TRBJ1-1	CASRPTGTGGTEAFF	TGTGCCAGCAGGCCGACCGGGACAGGGGGTACTGAAGCTTTCTTT
TRBV4-1	TRBD1	TRBJ2-3	CASSPRTGRCPHTDTQYF	TGCGCCAGCAGCCCTCGGACAGGTAGGTGCCCACACACAGATACGCAGTATTTT
TRBV19	TRBD2	TRBJ2-5	CASSLYPSGEETQYF	TGTGCCAGTAGTCTCTACCCTAGCGGGGAGGAGACCCAGTACTTC
TRBV29-1	-	TRBJ1-1	CSAGDTLNTEAFF	TGCAGCGCCGGGGACACACTGAACACTGAAGCTTTCTTT
TRBV19	-	TRBJ2-6	CASTEGRSSGANVLTF	TGTGCCAGTACGGAGGGACGTAGCTCTGGGGCCAACGTCCTGACTTTC
TRBV29-1	-	TRBJ1-4	CSVSPGDEKLFF	TGCAGCGTTTCACCAGGGGATGAAAAACTGTTTTTT
TRBV19	TRBD1	TRBJ1-5	CASRGQGNSDQPQHF	TGTGCCAGTAGGGGACAGGGCAATTCGGATCAGCCCCAGCATTTT
TRBV20-1	-	TRBJ2-7	CSAQQVYEQYF	TGCAGTGCCCAACAGGTCTACGAGCAGTACTTC
TRBV19	-	TRBJ1-5	CASTSSNQPQHF	TGTGCCAGTACTTCTAGCAATCAGCCCCAGCATTTT
TRBV2	-	TRBJ1-5	CASSDFPRLSNQPQHF	TGTGCCAGCAGTGATTTTCCCAGACTAAGCAATCAGCCCCAGCATTTT
TRBV5-1	-	TRBJ1-1	CASSSWAKTEAFF	TGCGCCAGCAGCTCATGGGCCAAGACTGAAGCTTTCTTT
TRBV28	-	TRBJ1-1	CASNAGMNTEAFF	TGTGCCAGCAACGCGGGGATGAACACTGAAGCTTTCTTT
TRBV4-3	TRBD2	TRBJ2-1	CASSPLGLGVGNEQFF	TGCGCCAGCAGCCCTCTTGGACTAGGGGTGGGGAATGAGCAGTTCTTC
TRBV7-2	-	TRBJ2-2	CASSLTGSWPGELFF	TGTGCCAGCAGCCTAACAGGGTCTTGGCCCGGGGAGCTGTTTTTT